The 5 T cell receptor beta chains listed next were all sequenced from one sample in a study of PD-1 blockade in classical Hodgkin lymphoma (dated by TCRdb to the early 2020s). Libraries were prepared through the immunoSEQ multiplex PCR assay. TCRdb retrieved this table from immuneACCESS and kept in-frame rearrangements only. Not all clones are present; in checked studies, unresolved V genes account for under half, and no reason is known for the remainder. This sample holds 10,000 to 15,000 clones; more than 65% were observed only once. The ten top clones hold about 24% of the sample. The sample's time point label, in plain terms: cycle 1 day 1 (C1D1), immediately before nivolumab initiation. Relapse after autologous stem cell transplantation had occurred in all trial patients, and cohorts A, B and C were distinguished by prior brentuximab vedotin exposure. Magnetic negative selection with a Miltenyi CD8+ T cell isolation kit was used to purify CD8+ T cells from thawed PBMCs.

This specimen was CD8+ T cells from blood, taken at baseline. These receptors all come from a human donor with classical Hodgkin lymphoma.

The J gene is TRBJ2-7, the V gene TRBV7-3; TRBD1 is a possible D gene (5 bases). Per germline, CDR1 SGHTA and CDR2 FQGTGA. The CDR3 has 15 residues. V shed 2 bases and J shed 3 bases, with 14 bases lying between them. The CDR3 loop reads CASSLVTGQNYEQYF. The CDR3 bases are TGTGCCAGCAGCTTAGTTACAGGACAAAACTACGAGCAGTACTTC.

The V call is TRBV2, the J call TRBJ1-4; D uncertain. CDR1 SNHLY and CDR2 FYNNEI come from the germline V gene. Trimming cost V 4 bases and J 0 bases, with 6 bases left between them. CDR3 length: 14 amino acids. CDR3 protein: CASSAPATNEKLFF. CDR3 sequence (DNA): TGTGCCAGCAGTGCGCCTGCAACTAATGAAAAACTGTTTTTT.

This clone appeared a few times. The chain links TRBV7-3 to TRBJ2-3; 9 bases map to TRBD2. V lost 5 bases and J lost 6; bases outside the gene matches: 9. Germline CDR1 reads SGHTA; CDR2 reads FQGTGA. The CDR3 extends over 15 amino acids. The DNA for the CDR3 is TGTGCCAGCAGCGTCACTAGCGGGCCTTCGGATACGCAGTATTTT. This sequence encodes CASSVTSGPSDTQYF.

This chain connects TRBV5-6 to TRBJ2-1; D is tentatively TRBD1 or TRBD2 (5 bases each). Germline CDR1 and CDR2: SGHDT and YYEEEE. Deletions cut 6 bases from V and 0 bases from J, with 10 bases between. The CDR3 runs to 14 residues. The CDR3 region is CASKEGSSYNEQFF. The DNA for the CDR3 is TGTGCCAGCAAAGAGGGGAGCTCCTACAATGAGCAGTTCTTC.

The chain joins TRBV2 to TRBJ2-6; D perhaps matches TRBD2 (5 bases). CDR1 and CDR2 (germline): SNHLY, FYNNEI. CDR3 length equals 14 residues. V dropped 4 bases and J dropped 4 bases, with 8 bases sitting between them. The CDR3 DNA follows: TGTGCCAGCAGTGGCGGCGGGGGGGCCAACGTCCTGACTTTC. Translation gives CASSGGGGANVLTF.